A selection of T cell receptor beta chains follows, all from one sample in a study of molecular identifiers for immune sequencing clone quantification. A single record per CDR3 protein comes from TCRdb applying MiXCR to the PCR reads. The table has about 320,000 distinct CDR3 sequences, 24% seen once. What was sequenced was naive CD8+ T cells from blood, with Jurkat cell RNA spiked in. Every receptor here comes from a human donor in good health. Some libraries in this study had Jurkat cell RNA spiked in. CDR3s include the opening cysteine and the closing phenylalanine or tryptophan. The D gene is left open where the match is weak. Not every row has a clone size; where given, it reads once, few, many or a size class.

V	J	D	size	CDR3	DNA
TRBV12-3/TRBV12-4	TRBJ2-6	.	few	CASSDRTNSGANVLTF	TGTGCCAGCAGTGACAGGACGAACTCTGGGGCCAACGTCCTGACTTTC
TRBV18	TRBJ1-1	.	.	CASSRGALGNTEAFF	TGTGCCAGCTCACGGGGGGCATTGGGGAACACTGAAGCTTTCTTT
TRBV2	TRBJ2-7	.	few	CASSEQVGSYEQYF	TGTGCCAGCAGTGAACAGGTGGGGTCCTACGAGCAGTACTTC
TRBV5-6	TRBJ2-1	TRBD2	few	CASSPSGGVEQFF	TGTGCCAGCAGCCCTAGCGGGGGGGTTGAGCAGTTCTTC
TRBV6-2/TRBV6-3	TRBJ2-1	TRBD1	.	CASIQGQVLGNEQFF	TGTGCCAGCATCCAAGGACAGGTTCTGGGTAATGAGCAGTTCTTC
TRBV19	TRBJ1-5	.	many	CASGLFDSYQPQHF	TGTGCCAGTGGGCTATTTGACAGCTATCAGCCCCAGCATTTT
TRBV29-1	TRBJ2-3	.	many	CSVVSEGFTDTQYF	TGCAGCGTTGTCTCAGAGGGTTTCACAGATACGCAGTATTTT
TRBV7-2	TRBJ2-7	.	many	CASSLGIEQYF	TGTGCCAGCAGCCTGGGGATCGAGCAGTACTTC
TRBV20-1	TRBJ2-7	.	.	CSASGTLDAGGDTLKQYF	TGCAGTGCTAGTGGCACCCTAGACGCTGGCGGGGATACCCTTAAGCAGTACTTC
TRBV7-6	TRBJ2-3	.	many	CASSLRTDTQYF	TGTGCCAGCAGCTTGCGCACAGATACGCAGTATTTT
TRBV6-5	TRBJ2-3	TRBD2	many	CASSSSTSGTTDTQYF	TGTGCCAGCAGTTCCTCGACTAGCGGGACCACAGATACGCAGTATTTT
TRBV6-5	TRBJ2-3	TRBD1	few	CASSYDPDRVTDTQYF	TGTGCCAGCAGTTACGATCCTGACAGGGTCACAGATACGCAGTATTTT
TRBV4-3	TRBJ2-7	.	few	CASSQDRKSSYEQYF	TGCGCCAGCAGCCAAGATCGGAAGAGCTCCTACGAGCAGTACTTC
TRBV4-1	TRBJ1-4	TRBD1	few	CASSQDRDRGREKLFF	TGCGCCAGCAGCCAAGACCGGGACAGGGGTAGAGAAAAACTGTTTTTT
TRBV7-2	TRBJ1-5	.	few	CASSVGVRATLWGNQPQHF	TGTGCCAGCAGTGTAGGGGTCAGGGCGACCCTTTGGGGCAATCAGCCCCAGCATTTT
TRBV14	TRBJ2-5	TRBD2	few	CASSRRLAELETQYF	TGTGCCAGCAGCCGAAGACTAGCGGAACTGGAGACCCAGTACTTC
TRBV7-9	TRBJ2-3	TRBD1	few	CASSKGASSTDTQYF	TGTGCCAGCAGCAAGGGGGCGTCGAGTACAGATACGCAGTATTTT
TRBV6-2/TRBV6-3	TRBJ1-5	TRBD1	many	CASKTGASNQPQHF	TGTGCCAGCAAAACAGGGGCTAGCAATCAGCCCCAGCATTTT
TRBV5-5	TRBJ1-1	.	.	CASSLARPVTEAFF	TGTGCCAGCAGCTTGGCGCGGCCAGTCACTGAAGCTTTCTTT
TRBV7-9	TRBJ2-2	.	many	CASSFSPGVNTGELFF	TGTGCCAGCAGCTTCAGCCCAGGGGTTAACACCGGGGAGCTGTTTTTT
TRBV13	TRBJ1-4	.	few	CAGSLSSGEKLFF	TGTGCCGGCAGCTTAAGCAGCGGTGAAAAACTGTTTTTT
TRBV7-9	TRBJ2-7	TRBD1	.	CASSPGQGVSYEQYF	TGTGCCAGCAGCCCGGGACAGGGGGTTAGTTACGAGCAGTACTTC
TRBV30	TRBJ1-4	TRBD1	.	CAWGVLLDRNEKLFF	TGTGCCTGGGGTGTACTGTTGGACAGGAATGAAAAACTGTTTTTT
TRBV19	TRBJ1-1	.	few	CASSINSGSNTEAFF	TGTGCCAGTAGTATTAACTCCGGATCCAACACTGAAGCTTTCTTT
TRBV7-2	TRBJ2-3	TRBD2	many	CASSTTSGRLADTQYF	TGTGCCAGCAGCACCACTAGCGGGAGGTTGGCAGATACGCAGTATTTT
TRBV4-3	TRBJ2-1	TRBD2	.	CASSQDLPGGAEGGF	TGCGCCAGCAGCCAAGACCTCCCGGGAGGGGCGGAAGGGGGGTTC
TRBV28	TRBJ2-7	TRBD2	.	CPSSVGGGRAGEQYF	TGTCCCAGCAGCGTAGGTGGCGGGAGGGCGGGGGAGCAGTACTTC
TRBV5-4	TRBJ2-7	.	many	CASSPTDLDEQYF	TGTGCCAGCAGCCCGACGGACTTGGACGAGCAGTACTTC
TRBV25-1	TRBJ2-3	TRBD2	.	CASSESGRADHTDTQYF	TGTGCCAGCAGTGAGAGCGGGAGGGCCGATCACACAGATACGCAGTATTTT
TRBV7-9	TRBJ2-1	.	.	CASSGGLAMNNEQFF	TGTGCCAGCAGTGGAGGGCTAGCCATGAACAATGAGCAGTTCTTC
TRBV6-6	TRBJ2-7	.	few	CASSTTGTYEQYF	TGTGCCAGCAGTACAACAGGTACCTACGAGCAGTACTTC
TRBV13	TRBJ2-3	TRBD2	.	CASSIGTSGGAADTQYF	TGTGCCAGCAGCATCGGGACTAGCGGGGGGGCCGCAGATACGCAGTATTTT
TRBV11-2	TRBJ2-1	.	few	CASSLPGLAYNEQFF	TGTGCCAGCAGCTTACCGGGGTTGGCCTACAATGAGCAGTTCTTC
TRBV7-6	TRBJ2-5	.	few	CASSPQTYQETQYF	TGTGCCAGCAGCCCACAGACGTACCAAGAGACCCAGTACTTC
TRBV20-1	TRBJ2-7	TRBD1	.	CSAQTGESSYGQYF	TGCAGTGCCCAGACAGGGGAAAGCTCCTACGGGCAGTACTTC
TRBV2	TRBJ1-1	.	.	CASSEGQGFTEAFF	TGTGCCAGCAGTGAAGGGCAGGGGTTCACTGAAGCTTTCTTT
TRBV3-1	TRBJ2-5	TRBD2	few	CASTLGLAVQETQYF	TGTGCCAGCACACTGGGACTAGCGGTACAAGAGACCCAGTACTTC
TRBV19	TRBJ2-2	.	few	CASSLSWDSTPTGELFF	TGTGCCAGTAGTCTCTCGTGGGACTCCACACCCACCGGGGAGCTGTTTTTT
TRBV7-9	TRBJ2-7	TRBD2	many	CASSFLLAAHEQYF	TGTGCCAGCAGCTTTCTACTAGCGGCCCACGAGCAGTACTTC
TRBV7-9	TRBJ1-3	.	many	CAGHLEAHSGNTIYF	TGTGCCGGCCACCTCGAAGCTCACTCTGGAAACACCATATATTTT
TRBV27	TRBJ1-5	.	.	CASSGSNQSQHF	TGTGCCAGCAGCGGAAGCAATCAGTCCCAGCATTTT
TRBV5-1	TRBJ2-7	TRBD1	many	CASSNGQGYEQYF	TGCGCCAGCAGCAACGGACAGGGCTACGAGCAGTACTTC
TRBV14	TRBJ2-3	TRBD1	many	CASSRRDRVSTDTQYF	TGTGCCAGCAGCCGCCGGGACAGGGTATCCACAGATACGCAGTATTTT
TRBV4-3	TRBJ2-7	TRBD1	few	CASSQDVQGAYEQYF	TGCGCCAGCAGCCAAGATGTACAGGGGGCTTACGAGCAGTACTTC
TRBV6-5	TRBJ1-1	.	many	CASSPSTGQNGEAFF	TGTGCCAGCAGCCCCTCGACAGGCCAGAACGGTGAAGCTTTCTTT
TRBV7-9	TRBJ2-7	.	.	CASSRGTSPYEQYF	TGTGCCAGCAGCCGCGGGACGTCCCCCTACGAGCAGTACTTC
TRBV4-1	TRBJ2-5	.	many	CASSQDVTLKETQYF	TGCGCCAGCAGCCAAGATGTGACTTTAAAAGAGACCCAGTACTTC
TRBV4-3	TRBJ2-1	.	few	CASSQEVVRYEQFF	TGCGCCAGCAGCCAAGAGGTAGTCAGGTATGAGCAGTTCTTC
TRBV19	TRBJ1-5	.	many	CASTSLTGYQPQHF	TGTGCCAGTACCTCCCTTACAGGGTACCAGCCCCAGCATTTT
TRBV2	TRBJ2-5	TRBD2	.	CASRAAGGKRETQYF	TGTGCCAGCAGGGCAGCGGGGGGAAAAAGAGAGACCCAGTACTTC
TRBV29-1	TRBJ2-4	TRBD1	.	CSVEAPGTGGQSF	TGCAGCGTTGAAGCCCCCGGGACAGGGGGGCAGTCCTTC
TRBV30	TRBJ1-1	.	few	CAWSVYTLSEAFF	TGTGCCTGGAGTGTATATACACTCTCGGAAGCTTTCTTT
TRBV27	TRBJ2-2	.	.	CASSSGWGGELFF	TGTGCCAGCAGTTCAGGTTGGGGCGGGGAGCTGTTTTTT
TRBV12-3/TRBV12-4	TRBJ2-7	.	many	CASKPGHSALVEQYF	TGTGCCAGCAAACCAGGACATTCCGCTCTCGTGGAGCAGTACTTC
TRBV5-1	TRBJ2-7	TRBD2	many	CASRPPGGPYEQYF	TGCGCCAGCAGGCCGCCGGGAGGCCCCTACGAGCAGTACTTC
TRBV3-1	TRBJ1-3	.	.	CASSQERDTGNTIYF	TGTGCCAGCAGCCAAGAGCGGGACACTGGAAACACCATATATTTT
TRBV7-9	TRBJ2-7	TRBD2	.	CASSSDVGGGYEQYF	TGTGCCAGCAGCTCGGACGTGGGCGGGGGCTACGAGCAGTACTTC
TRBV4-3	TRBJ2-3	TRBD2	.	CASSQEWLAGGLADTQYF	TGCGCCAGCAGCCAAGAATGGCTAGCGGGGGGGTTAGCGGATACGCAGTATTTT
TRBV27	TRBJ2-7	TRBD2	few	CASRPGLAGVHEQYF	TGTGCCAGCAGACCTGGACTAGCGGGAGTACACGAGCAGTACTTC